Sequencing of this T cell receptor beta chain was carried out in a study of cytomegalovirus exposure and HLA in healthy donors (dated by TCRdb to 2017 to 2019). In terms of the full investigation: An earlier analysis of 587 of the donors reported 250 to 350 Gb of sequence data and approximately 110 million unique TCR beta sequences from approximately 180 million T cells. An early release covering just under 650 HLA-typed donors comprised approximately 290 gigabases of sequencing data and tens of millions of unique TCR sequences. Among the roughly 400 genotyped donors, 81% belonged to the genetic ancestry cluster associated with self-reported Caucasian donors. The study aimed to test whether cataloging public T cell receptors could reveal signatures of past pathogen exposure. The study profiled the T cell repertoires of hundreds of subjects by immunosequencing and related them to cytomegalovirus serostatus. A separate validation cohort of roughly 130 different subjects was used in addition to the 666-subject first cohort. To predict cytomegalovirus infection status, the study combined high-throughput TCR immunosequencing, statistical association of individual TCRs with disease status, and machine learning. To study patterns of TCR occurrence, a later analysis re-analyzed previously published TCR beta repertoires from 650 to 750 donors and added high-resolution HLA genotyping. Rather than drawing on any new phenotypic data, the later analysis identified candidate immune exposures from TCR beta sequences and the way those sequences occurred across donors. In an earlier analysis of 550 to 700 of the donors, high-throughput TCR beta sequencing was used to judge whether each TCR beta V gene segment behaved as functional or pseudogenic. Donor age, sex, ethnicity and CMV serostatus were compiled together with the repertoire data. A later genetic analysis took genome-wide SNP genotypes for about 65% of the 666 donors and used that subset as a discovery cohort. All discovery cohort repertoires had been generated on a single sequencing platform. Both class I and class II loci were covered by HLA typing, at four-digit resolution. Typing coverage varied by locus: about 629-640 donors for A, B, C, DRB1 and DQB1; approximately 500 for DQA1; around 570 for DPA1; about 450 for DPB1. Because of strong linkage in the cohort, four or five DR-DQ haplotypes were treated as single units for association and clustering. Across approximately 400 genotyped donors of the cohort, an average of approximately 200,000 unique TCR beta nucleotide sequences per donor were sequenced, and roughly 17% of those sequences were non-productive.

Library generation was performed with the immunoSEQ multiplex PCR assay. For the multiplex PCR, a mixture combining 60 forward primers for TCR Vbeta segments and 13 reverse primers for TCR Jbeta segments was used. The CDR3 region of rearranged TCR beta genes was amplified from genomic DNA with a multiplex PCR assay. The amplified TCR beta libraries were sequenced on the Illumina HiSeq System as 87-base-pair reads. The published analysis was carried out like this. A later analysis tallied tens of millions of unique TCR beta chains across the 550 to 850 repertoires, and about 12 million of those chains were shared by two or more donors. A nearest-neighbor algorithm error-corrected the raw reads and collapsed the reads into unique sequences, merging closely related sequences to remove PCR and sequencing errors. V, D and J gene segments were assigned by aligning CDR3 sequences to IMGT reference sequences. For a sequence to be retained, a match of at least six nucleotides to both a V gene segment and a J gene segment was required. A rearrangement counted as productive if the CDR3 had no stop codons and remained in frame with V and J, and every other rearrangement counted as non-productive. CDR3 was defined by IMGT convention, running from the second conserved V-encoded cysteine to the conserved J-encoded phenylalanine. In an earlier analysis of roughly 610 of the donors, sequences lacking an unambiguous match to a single V gene segment were excluded. In an earlier analysis of 587 of the donors, V segments were called functional above 56.7% productive rearrangements and were called segregating when the between-donor standard deviation exceeded 5%. A statistical classification framework was developed to diagnose cytomegalovirus status using the catalog of TCR beta chain sequences. In a later analysis, V and J genes were assigned by comparing TCR nucleotide sequences against IMGT/GENE-DB human TR gene sequences. In a later analysis, CDR3 sequences and most-parsimonious VDJ recombination scenarios were assigned using the TCRdist pipeline. In a later analysis, each TCR beta chain was defined by its CDR3 amino acid sequence together with its V-gene family, and reads lacking a unique V-gene family were excluded. A later analysis removed nearly 600 highly shared, low-generation-probability nucleotide sequences to deal with suspected cross-contamination and a sequencing artifact. A later analysis calculated a clonal expansion index for each public chain from normalized within-repertoire ranks of inferred template counts. In a later analysis, generation probabilities were computed using a VDJ recombination model fitted to out-of-frame rearrangements, and the results were checked against IGoR. A later analysis scored TCR-TCR, TCR-HLA and TCR-CMV co-occurrence with hypergeometric tests, applying a repertoire-size bias correction to TCR pairs. False discovery rates were estimated in a later analysis by permuting HLA or CMV assignments 20 times. A later analysis grouped co-occurring TCRs with DBSCAN, adding TCRdist sequence similarity when clustering within HLA-allele-positive subsets. Repertoires with fewer than 30,000 or more than 120,000 public chains were left out of co-occurrence clustering, as were five repertoires with anomalous nucleotide sharing. This is the immuneACCESS table as TCRdb keeps it, with only in-frame sequences that have V and J called. A part of the clones is gone; compared with another copy, unresolved V genes explain less than half, and the rest is unexplained. That table is the source of V, J and clone size, and D and trimming were worked out from the DNA. The sample table lists around 130,000 clones, roughly 80% of them with a count of one. Together, the top ten hold around 4.1% of the sample.

The cohort comprised several hundred healthy bone marrow donors. All cohort members were sampled while nominally healthy, although unrecorded immune exposures were likely present. The donor tested CMV seronegative and was one of the 352 seronegative cohort members. Every donor gave a peripheral blood sample, and the peripheral blood mononuclear cells from that sample were used for TCR beta sequencing. Genomic DNA extraction from the blood cell samples was performed with the Qiagen DNeasy Blood Extraction Kit. Findings and caveats that apply to the study as a whole: The study listed 150 to 200 TCR beta chains as associated with cytomegalovirus. Correlated functional status among segregating V segments might be attributable to linkage disequilibrium, but an unknown experimental factor could not be ruled out. The earlier analysis of around 600 of the donors excluded seventeen rarely observed V segments, including chromosome 9 orphons, because counts were too low. Compared with the roughly 600-donor mean, donors in an Asian-associated ancestry cluster had fewer N-insertions in productive TCRs, according to a later genetic analysis. When HLA alleles, especially DR and DQ, strongly co-occurred, TCR associations were difficult to assign to individual alleles. Because some donors lacked HLA typing at each locus, the association tests relied only on the typed subset. According to a later analysis, parvovirus B19, influenza, CMV and Epstein-Barr virus appeared linked to several top co-occurrence clusters. Most TCR sequences were observed very rarely across donors, whereas some public TCRs were present in many individuals. A further reported finding was that TCR beta sequences accurately predicted the HLA-A and HLA-B alleles for most subjects in the first cohort. A cluster of highly shared sequence variants was judged likely to be a technical artifact of the sequencing pipeline. Broadly in line with IMGT annotations, most TCR beta V segments showed up in productive rearrangements about 87% or about 30% of the time in an earlier analysis of several hundred of the donors. The only immune exposure information available for the cohort was CMV serostatus. Specific HLA alleles were associated with over 15,000 TCR beta sequences at a false discovery rate of 0.05 in a later analysis. According to a later analysis, most CMV-associated TCR beta chains appeared to be HLA-restricted, and the HLA associations seemed to be driven largely by CMV exposure. A later analysis found that TCR association rates varied across HLA loci, with DRB1 alleles showing the most associated TCRs and HLA-C alleles the fewest. Sequencing depth was assumed to be roughly uniform across donors in the presence/absence analyses, though that assumption may not hold. This cohort had only TCR beta chains sequenced, and the lack of alpha or paired-chain data limited which features could be detected. A later genetic analysis associated a missense DCLRE1C variant with V-gene and J-gene trimming of TCR beta chains, and an independent cohort replicated the association. In a later analysis, HLA-associated TCR beta chains were found to be more clonally expanded and to have lower generation probabilities than equally common non-associated chains. The classifier was reported to diagnose cytomegalovirus status with high specificity and sensitivity in both the original and validation cohorts. The authors suggested that the approach could potentially be extended to other disease states and immunological phenotypes. Three of the identified cytomegalovirus-associated TCR beta chains were confirmed in vitro to be specific for cytomegalovirus antigens.

To note about this clone: No cognate antigen has been identified for it. Base qualities are missing; no much larger clone stands one base away.

The sample comprised PBMCs. This receptor was taken from a woman aged 40-49 years in good health and CMV-seronegative.

The CDR3 region: CASGQGSYNSPLHF. Here is the DNA: TGTGCCAGCGGACAGGGTTCCTATAATTCACCCCTCCACTTT. The sequence is built from TRBV27 and TRBJ1-6, and 8 junctional nucleotides match TRBD1. The germline V gene (reference sequence) supplies CDR1 MNHEY and CDR2 SMNVEV. Spanning cysteine to phenylalanine, the CDR3 consists of 14 amino acids. The only DNA kept is the CDR3, 42 bases in frame from the first base. Trimmed from V: 8 bases; trimmed from J: 1 base; junction bases lacking a gene match: 1.